This TCR beta chain appears in the sequencing data of a study of blood T cell repertoires in COVID-19. Study-level background: The United States, Italy and Spain were the sources of the acute and convalescent COVID-19 samples. From T cells, B-cell-depleted T cells, or PBMCs came the material, which was cDNA or gDNA.

Looked up from germline, CDR1 is SGHRS and CDR2 is YFSETQ. This CDR3 has 14 residues. With V trimmed by 4 bases and J by 7 bases, 3 bases remained unmatched. In this sample, this clone turned up a few times. In the source study's methods: Amplified reference gene primers provided the basis for estimating nucleated cell counts. Repertoires were generated with immunoSEQ multiplex PCR, while TCRdb's copy carries only in-frame clones and drops some. Clone size and V and J calls were adopted from that table, with D and trimming inferred from the DNA. The table lists 84,000 or so clones, 77% of them singletons.

Sample: peripheral blood. The chain is built from TRBV5-1 and TRBJ1-6; 9 bases fit TRBD1. The clonotype was recovered from a human donor in a cohort sampled during active COVID-19. CDR3 sequence (DNA): TGCGCCAGCAGCCCCGGGACAGGGAATTCACCCCTCCACTTT. Amino acid sequence: CASSPGTGNSPLHF.